Following are 20 T cell receptor beta chains from one sample sequenced in a study of blood T cell repertoires in COVID-19. The data were produced by immunoSEQ multiplex PCR, yet TCRdb's version contains in-frame clones alone and is incomplete. The data hold over 110,000 clones, with about 90% observed a single time. Sequenced input: PBMCs or T cells enriched from blood (not recorded which). These receptors came from a man aged 55-75 years who had recovered from COVID-19.

V is TRBV14 and J is TRBJ2-7, with TRBD2 matching 10 bases. The V gene's germline CDR1 is SGHDN and CDR2 FVKESK. V shed 1 base, J shed 4 bases, and the junction held 10 bases outside the gene matches. CDR3 length equals 17 residues. CDR3 sequence: CASSQVGLAGEAYEQYF. CDR3 nucleotide sequence: TGTGCCAGCAGCCAAGTTGGGCTAGCGGGAGAGGCATACGAGCAGTACTTC.

The chain uses TRBV5-4 and TRBJ1-6; D perhaps matches TRBD1 (6 bases). Trimming removed 5 bases from V and 2 bases from J, with 14 bases in between. Germline values: CDR1 SGHNT, CDR2 YYREEE (reference sequence). The CDR3 consists of 16 residues. The DNA of the CDR3 is TGTGCCAGCAGTTCCGGACAGCTTCCCTATAATTCACCCCTCCACTTT. Its protein is CASSSGQLPYNSPLHF.

V is TRBV19 and J is TRBJ2-3; D perhaps matches TRBD2 (5 bases). From germline, CDR1 is LNHDA and CDR2 SQIVND (reference sequence). The V end lost 0 bases, the J end lost 1 base, and 8 bases lay between the germline ends. The CDR3 has 15 residues. The CDR3 bases are TGTGCCAGTAGTATAGAGCGACTACGCACAGATACGCAGTATTTT. Its protein is CASSIERLRTDTQYF.

V gene TRBV2 combines with J gene TRBJ2-2; D perhaps matches TRBD2 (5 bases). Germline CDR1 SNHLY, CDR2 FYNNEI. The V end lost 6 bases, the J end lost 7 bases, and 18 bases lay between the germline ends. This CDR3 is 15 amino acids long. The chain's CDR3 is CASSADTAGDGELFF. The DNA for the CDR3 is TGTGCCAGCAGCGCAGACACGGCCGGGGACGGGGAGCTGTTTTTT.

This chain connects TRBV3-1 (or the pseudogene TRBV3-2) to TRBJ1-1; 11 bases fit TRBD1. The CDR3 contains 11 residues. J was trimmed by 11 bases and V by 8 bases; bases with no gene match: 4. Germline CDR1 is LGHDT and CDR2 is YNNKEL (reference sequence). Here the CDR3 reads CASGQGAGAFF. The DNA of the CDR3 is TGTGCCAGCGGACAGGGGGCGGGTGCTTTCTTT.

V gene TRBV5-4 combines with J gene TRBJ2-1, with 16 nucleotides matching TRBD2. The CDR3 contains 15 residues. Trimming cost V 3 bases and J 8 bases; bases outside gene matches: 2. Per germline, CDR1 SGHNT and CDR2 YYREEE (reference sequence). CDR3 DNA: TGTGCCAGCAGCTCCGGGACTAGCGGGAGGGATGAGCAGTTCTTC. Its translation: CASSSGTSGRDEQFF.

The CDR3 DNA reads as TGCGCCAGCAGCTTACTTCACGAGCAGTACTTC. As protein: CASSLLHEQYF. This sequence joins TRBV5-1 and TRBJ2-7; D gene uncertain. The CDR3 is 11 amino acids. V gave up 2 bases and J gave up 5 bases, with 5 bases separating them. Germline values: CDR1 SGHRS, CDR2 YFSETQ.

The rearrangement uses TRBV6-5 and TRBJ1-5, with TRBD1 matching 7 bases. The CDR3 spans 13 residues. CDR1 is MNHEY and CDR2 is SVGAGI in the germline V gene. V was pared by 5 bases and J by 7 bases, with 5 bases of the junction left unmatched. CDR3 coding DNA: TGTGCCAGCAGTCCGGGAGGGGGCCAGCCCCAGCATTTT. Amino acid sequence: CASSPGGGQPQHF.

This clone was recorded only once. The chain uses TRBV2 and TRBJ2-2; D is unclear. The length of the CDR3 is 18 residues. Germline CDR1 is SNHLY and CDR2 is FYNNEI. V lost 6 bases, J lost 0 bases, and 20 bases lay in between. CDR3 sequence (DNA): TGTGCCAGCAGCCCAGGATTGGCCTCAGGAACGAACACCGGGGAGCTGTTTTTT. This sequence encodes CASSPGLASGTNTGELFF.

The CDR3 DNA is TGTGCCAGCAGCCCAAGGCGGGAGGGTGATACGCAGTATTTT. This gives the protein CASSPRREGDTQYF. The chain couples TRBV5-6 to TRBJ2-3; 9 bases line up with TRBD2. The CDR3 contains 14 residues. J was trimmed by 6 bases and V by 4 bases; bases with no gene match: 6. In germline, CDR1 is SGHDT, CDR2 YYEEEE.

The sample holds a few counts of this clone. This same CDR3 is encoded by further DNA sequences in the sample. The chain joins TRBV18 to TRBJ2-7; no clear D gene. The V gene lost 6 bases and the J gene lost 5 bases, with 11 bases spanning the gap. Germline assignment: CDR1 KGHSH and CDR2 LQKENI. The CDR3 loop spans 12 amino acids. The CDR3 DNA reads TGTGCCAGCTCCCCCTCGGGTGACGAGCAGTACTTC. This codes for CASSPSGDEQYF.

The chain links TRBV29-1 to TRBJ2-2, with TRBD2 as a possible D gene (6 bases). CDR3 length equals 14 residues. CDR1 and CDR2 (germline): SQVTM, ANQGSEA. Trimming took 4 bases from V and 4 from J, leaving 13 bases between them. The CDR3 nucleotides read TGCAGCGTTGGTACGGGAGTCAGCACCGGGGAGCTGTTTTTT. Encoded protein: CSVGTGVSTGELFF.

This sequence joins TRBV11-2 and TRBJ1-2; 9 bases align to TRBD1. The germline CDR1 and CDR2 sequences are SGHAT and FQNNGV. The CDR3 loop spans 15 amino acids. Trimming at V came to 4 bases and at J to 6 bases, leaving 9 bases not matched to a gene. The CDR3 sequence is CASSSGRDRVDGYTF. The CDR3 DNA reads as TGTGCCAGCAGCTCCGGCCGGGACAGGGTCGATGGCTACACCTTC. The entire variable domain, with the rest obtained from reference TRBV11-2 and TRBJ1-2, is as follows: EAGVAQSPRYKIIEKRQSVAFWCNPISGHATLYWYQQILGQGPKLLIQFQNNGVVDDSQLPKDRFSAERLKGVDSTLKIQPAKLEDSAVYLCASSSGRDRVDGYTFGSGTRLTVV.

The chain links TRBV28 to TRBJ1-3; 10 bases align to TRBD1. Trimming cost V 6 bases and J 2 bases; bases outside gene matches: 4. CDR3 length: 15 residues. Germline lookup yields CDR1 MDHEN and CDR2 SYDVKM. The CDR3 region is CASRTGTGAGNTIYF. In DNA, the CDR3 is TGTGCCAGCAGAACCGGGACAGGGGCTGGAAACACCATATATTTT. The full variable domain, rest sourced from reference TRBV28 and TRBJ1-3, is DVKVTQSSRYLVKRTGEKVFLECVQDMDHENMFWYRQDPGLGLRLIYFSYDVKMKEKGDIPEGYSVSREKKERFSLILESASTNQTSMYLCASRTGTGAGNTIYFGEGSWLTVV.

The V and J genes are TRBV3-1 (or the pseudogene TRBV3-2) and TRBJ2-1; 7 positions match TRBD1. After removal of 4 bases from V and 8 bases from J, the junction contained 8 bases not matched to a gene. Germline CDR1 is LGHDT and CDR2 is YNNKEL (reference sequence). The CDR3 totals 14 residues. The CDR3 sequence: CASSPRDSSDEQFF. DNA for the CDR3: TGTGCCAGCAGCCCTAGGGACAGTAGTGATGAGCAGTTCTTC.

The chain combines TRBV29-1 with TRBJ1-1; D perhaps matches TRBD1 (6 bases). The CDR3 sequence is 9 residues long. V lost 7 bases and J 7 bases, leaving 7 bases between the germline ends. Germline loops: CDR1 SQVTM, CDR2 ANQGSEA. CDR3 sequence: CSADSEAFF. The CDR3 DNA follows: TGCAGCGCGGACAGTGAAGCTTTCTTT.

This chain uses TRBV19 with TRBJ2-7, with D possibly being TRBD2 (5 bases). CDR1 LNHDA and CDR2 SQIVND come from the germline V gene (reference sequence). The CDR3 has 13 amino acids. V was shortened by 2 bases and J by 3 bases, with 8 bases between the two germline ends. CDR3 bases: TGTGCCAGTAGTATAACGGGGAGCTACGAGCAGTACTTC. It is translated as CASSITGSYEQYF.

The chain is built from TRBV5-1 and TRBJ2-5; D gene uncertain. The germline V and J ends were trimmed by 0 bases and 3 bases, with 6 bases remaining between them. The CDR3 contains 13 residues. Looked up from germline, CDR1 is SGHRS and CDR2 is YFSETQ. The CDR3 DNA follows: TGCGCCAGCAGCTTGGGCGGAAAAGAGACCCAGTACTTC. Protein: CASSLGGKETQYF.

The chain combines TRBV5-4 with TRBJ2-1; 10 nucleotides match TRBD2. The V gene's germline CDR1 is SGHNT and CDR2 YYREEE (reference sequence). This CDR3 has 15 residues. Germline trimming cut 4 bases from V and 2 bases from J; bases unmatched to any gene: 3. In nucleotides, the CDR3 is TGTGCCAGCAGCACCAGCGGGGGGGCCTACAATGAGCAGTTCTTC. Its protein product is CASSTSGGAYNEQFF.

The chain recombines TRBV10-2 with TRBJ1-3; D is unclear. Germline CDR1 WSHSY, CDR2 SAAADI. Between the trimmed V and J ends, which lost 6 bases and 1 base, there was a span of 10 bases. CDR3 length: 14 residues. The CDR3 spells CASSEEGSGNTIYF. The CDR3 DNA sequence: TGCGCCAGCAGCGAGGAGGGTTCTGGAAACACCATATATTTT.